A single sample is the source of the 2 T cell receptor beta chains below, sequenced in a study of blood T cell repertoires in COVID-19 (TCRdb year 2020). Libraries were prepared through the immunoSEQ multiplex PCR assay. The table was pulled from immuneACCESS by TCRdb, which kept in-frame rearrangements only. Such tables lose some clones; where checked, under half of the loss comes from unresolved V genes, and the rest has no known cause. For this sample the table gives roughly 250,000 clones, of which approximately 90% were detected only once. The top ten constitute about 3% of the sample. The sequenced sample was PBMCs or T cells enriched from blood (not recorded which). The receptors were gathered from a woman in her forties or fifties who had recovered from COVID-19.

The chain uses TRBV28 and TRBJ2-7; 9 bases map to TRBD1. Germline lookup yields CDR1 MDHEN and CDR2 SYDVKM. The ends lost 9 bases at V and 5 bases at J; junction bases unmatched: 14. This CDR3 spans 15 amino acids. CDR3 residues: CASRTPGQGSNEQYF. For the CDR3, the DNA is TGTGCCAGTAGAACCCCGGGACAGGGATCAAACGAGCAGTACTTC.

CDR3 region: CAGSLGGGYNSPLHF. CDR3 DNA sequence: TGTGCCGGATCCCTCGGCGGCGGCTATAATTCACCCCTCCACTTT. The V and J genes are TRBV14 and TRBJ1-6; D ambiguous. The CDR3 is made up of 15 amino acids. Per germline, CDR1 SGHDN and CDR2 FVKESK. Trimming pared 11 bases from V and 3 bases from J, leaving 17 bases between. Together with reference TRBV14 and TRBJ1-6, the CDR3 gives the full variable domain: EAGVTQFPSHSVIEKGQTVTLRCDPISGHDNLYWYRRVMGKEIKFLLHFVKESKQDESGMPNNRFLAERTGGTYSTLKVQPAELEDSGVYFCAGSLGGGYNSPLHFGNGTRLTVT.